This T cell receptor beta chain was captured by sequencing in a study of beta chain features in type 1 diabetes. Study-wide background: Patient and healthy donor groups were alike in age, gender and cell yields.

Since all of the isolated RNA was reverse transcribed, expressed TCRB transcripts were what got sequenced. Libraries were prepared by immunoSEQ multiplex PCR; TCRdb keeps only in-frame clonotypes and omits some of them. The repertoire holds more than 300,000 clones, over 7% seen once, with approximately 1% in the top ten. V lost 1 base to trimming and J lost 5 bases, with 8 bases between them. The germline V gene has CDR1 SGHTA and CDR2 FQGNSA. The CDR3 has 14 amino acids. With respect to this clone: The antigen remains unidentified.

General study results and limits: Across all four CD4+ subsets, people with type 1 diabetes showed modestly shorter TCRB CDR3s. These data did not resolve whether HLA type affects TCRB rearrangement. Reads derived from cDNA could over-represent cells showing high TCR expression. Equally in patients and controls, shorter templates might have been favored by PCR.

The chain joins TRBV7-2 to TRBJ1-4; D gene ambiguous. The TCR sequence derives from a man aged 25 to 40 with type 1 diabetes. The sample was central memory CD4+ T cells from blood. CDR3 protein: CASSLVPGNEKLFF. CDR3 in DNA: TGTGCCAGCAGCTTAGTCCCGGGGAATGAAAAACTGTTTTTT.